This T cell receptor (beta chain) originates from a study of CD8 T cells in ankylosing spondylitis. CDR3 length: 10 residues. V gave up 6 bases and J gave up 3 bases, with 4 bases separating them. Germline V lookup: CDR1 DFQATT, CDR2 SNEGSKA (reference sequence). Libraries of TCR beta came from quantitative 5'-RACE with molecular barcodes. TCRdb re-derived calls from the 5' RACE reads in MiXCR, one entry per CDR3 protein. Of 240,000 or so distinct CDR3 sequences in the sample, over 8.5% were seen once. Study-level findings and limits: In reactive arthritis synovial fluid and blood, some motif variants had been reported before. Clones tied to disease were said to be significantly enriched in matched ankylosing spondylitis synovial fluid.

This clonotype was recorded many times. The antigen remains undetermined. The source material was blood, either unsorted or a sorted T cell fraction (not recorded which). The V call is TRBV20-1, the J call TRBJ2-3; unclear D gene. The clonotype originates from a male donor with ankylosing spondylitis or in good health (not recorded which). The CDR3 bases are TGCAGTGCGTGGACAGATACGCAGTATTTT. It codes for CSAWTDTQYF.